This TCR beta chain was recorded in a study of graft-versus-host responses after intestinal transplantation. The overall study: Recipients were all induced with anti-thymocyte globulin, then given tacrolimus and steroids for around three years.

As concerns this clone: Its antigen is as yet unknown.

Clones were read by immunoSEQ multiplex PCR, and TCRdb kept only the in-frame ones, dropping some. Counted here are about 130,000 clones, about 92% occurring once; the ten biggest clones make up over 0.15%. CDR1 SEHNR and CDR2 FQNEAQ come from the germline V gene (reference sequence). The CDR3 has 13 amino acids. Between the trimmed V and J ends, which lost 11 bases and 0 bases, there was a span of 14 bases. This chain joins TRBV7-9 and TRBJ2-7, with a possible D match to TRBD2 (7 bases). This specimen consisted of unstimulated CD4+ T cells sorted from spleen or lymph node cells, obtained before intestinal transplant. The receptor comes from a human donor who received an intestinal transplant. The CDR3 DNA sequence: TGTGCCGTGGGGGGGGCTGGCTCCTACGAGCAGTACTTC. Amino acid sequence: CAVGGAGSYEQYF.